Presented here are 6 T cell receptor beta chains from one specimen sequenced in a study of shared clonotypes between healthy human individuals. Data came from immunoSEQ multiplex PCR; TCRdb stores just in-frame clones and leaves some out. The table includes about 980,000 clones, 70% to 85% detected once. The sequenced sample consisted of memory CD4+ T cells sorted from blood. The sample's subset: CD45RA-negative fraction. These receptors came from a man aged 18 to 35 in good health.

This clone was counted only a few times. The V gene is TRBV2, the J gene TRBJ2-3; 9 bases are a match to TRBD2. The germline V gene encodes CDR1 SNHLY and CDR2 FYNNEI. The CDR3 totals 15 residues. With V trimmed by 11 bases and J by 2 bases, 11 bases remained unmatched. The CDR3 DNA reads TGTGCCGGTTCTCTAGCGGGGTGGGACACAGATACGCAGTATTTT. Protein product: CAGSLAGWDTDTQYF.

The rearrangement uses TRBV28 and TRBJ2-7; D may be TRBD2 (5 bases). The CDR3 is 13 residues long. Germline assignment: CDR1 MDHEN and CDR2 SYDVKM. With 7 bases removed from V and 2 bases from J, the gap between germline ends came to 12 bases. The CDR3 region is CASTPYGAYEQYF. The DNA for the CDR3 is TGTGCCAGCACTCCCTACGGGGCCTACGAGCAGTACTTC.

The chain joins TRBV2 to TRBJ1-1; D is uncertain. The CDR3 loop spans 14 amino acids. Germline assignment: CDR1 SNHLY and CDR2 FYNNEI. Between the trimmed V and J ends, which lost 4 bases and 1 base, there was a span of 10 bases. The CDR3 loop is CASSVEGGNTEAFF. The CDR3 bases are TGTGCCAGCAGTGTGGAGGGAGGGAACACTGAAGCTTTCTTT.

J is TRBJ1-1 and V is TRBV7-3, with TRBD1 identical over 7 bases. The V gene end was trimmed by 4 bases and the J gene end by 1 base; junction bases not matched to a gene: 3. The CDR3 loop spans 14 amino acids. Germline assignment: CDR1 SGHTA and CDR2 FQGTGA. The CDR3 loop reads CASSSGQANTEAFF. The CDR3 bases are TGTGCCAGCAGCTCAGGACAGGCGAACACTGAAGCTTTCTTT.

The chain uses TRBV5-1 and TRBJ2-3, with 8 positions matching TRBD1. Germline CDR1 and CDR2: SGHRS and YFSETQ. This CDR3 is 14 amino acids long. V shed 4 bases, J shed 1 base, and the junction held 2 bases outside the gene matches. The CDR3 nucleotides are TGCGCCAGCAGCCAGGGGGCAGGCACAGATACGCAGTATTTT. This gives the protein CASSQGAGTDTQYF.

V gene TRBV20-1 combines with J gene TRBJ1-2, with unresolved D. V was clipped by 4 bases and J by 8 bases, with 11 bases between them. CDR3 size: 11 residues. Germline V gene sequence: CDR1 DFQATT, CDR2 SNEGSKA (reference sequence). Written as DNA, the CDR3 is TGCAGTGCTACCCGGACGGGAGGCTACACCTTC. Translating it yields CSATRTGGYTF.